One sample yielded the 25 T cell receptor beta chains listed below, sequenced in a study of OX40 agonist ivuxolimab in advanced cancers. Some clones are missing from TCRdb's copy, which holds only in-frame ones; the method was immunoSEQ multiplex PCR. The table has approximately 60,000 clones, approximately 80% seen once; the top ten hold approximately 6.8%. The specimen comprised CD4+ or CD8+ T cells sorted from blood, sampled in a trial of the OX40 agonist ivuxolimab. The receptors were sampled from an adult with an advanced solid tumor such as melanoma, head and neck, liver or kidney cancer.

The genes are TRBV5-4 and TRBJ2-3; TRBD2 aligns across 7 bases. Germline V gene sequence: CDR1 SGHNT, CDR2 YYREEE (reference sequence). This CDR3 region has 17 residues. Trimming took 0 bases from V and 4 from J; bases not matched to a gene: 11. CDR3 sequence reads: CASSLGPSDGGSDTQYF. CDR3 DNA: TGTGCCAGCAGCTTGGGCCCGAGTGACGGGGGGTCAGATACGCAGTATTTT.

The chain employs TRBV6-5 and TRBJ1-2; 7 bases line up with TRBD1. CDR3 size: 14 residues. Germline CDR1 MNHEY, CDR2 SVGAGI. J was trimmed by 13 bases and V by 0 bases; bases with no gene match: 11. This CDR3 reads CASSYSTGQTQGTF. Written as DNA, the CDR3 is TGTGCCAGCAGTTACTCGACGGGACAGACCCAGGGCACCTTC.

V and J are TRBV6-5 and TRBJ2-4, with D maybe TRBD2 (7 bases). From germline, CDR1 is MNHEY and CDR2 SVGAGI. The CDR3 runs 15 residues. V was cut by 3 bases and J by 6 bases, with 15 bases left in between. The CDR3 loop is CASSYAGAAGNIQYF. DNA for the CDR3: TGTGCCAGCAGTTATGCGGGGGCCGCGGGAAACATTCAGTACTTC.

The chain uses TRBV5-1 and TRBJ1-2, with 7 bases aligning to TRBD1. Trimming at V came to 1 base and at J to 4 bases, leaving 4 bases not matched to a gene. CDR1 and CDR2 (germline): SGHRS, YFSETQ. CDR3 length equals 14 residues. The chain's CDR3 is CASSLQGESYGYTF. In DNA form, the CDR3 reads TGCGCCAGCAGCTTGCAGGGGGAGAGCTATGGCTACACCTTC.

This chain joins TRBV28 and TRBJ1-5, with TRBD1 matching over 7 bases. Germline loops: CDR1 MDHEN, CDR2 SYDVKM. The CDR3 runs 14 residues. V dropped 6 bases and J dropped 2; count of bases not matched to a gene: 4. Here the CDR3 reads CASRLDRGNQPQHF. The CDR3 region has the DNA TGTGCCAGCAGATTAGACAGGGGCAATCAGCCCCAGCATTTT.

The chain joins TRBV7-2 to TRBJ2-5; tentatively, D is TRBD2 (6 bases). The CDR3 is 14 amino acids. Germline V gene sequence: CDR1 SGHTA, CDR2 FQGNSA. Trimming cost V 2 bases and J 5 bases, with 12 bases left between them. CDR3 in DNA: TGTGCCAGCAGCTTATCAGGGAGGATGGAGACCCAGTACTTC. This encodes CASSLSGRMETQYF.

This clone was seen once. This sequence joins TRBV6-5 and TRBJ1-6; weak D call: TRBD1 (5 bases). CDR3 size: 15 residues. Germline values: CDR1 MNHEY, CDR2 SVGAGI. Trimming pared 10 bases from V and 7 bases from J, leaving 20 bases between. CDR3 protein: CATEPSDGANSPLHF. In DNA, the CDR3 is TGTGCCACCGAGCCCTCGGACGGGGCGAATTCACCCCTCCACTTT.

CDR3 nucleotides: TGTGCCAGCAGTGATAGACAGGGCGCCTCTGGAAACACCATATATTTT. It yields the protein CASSDRQGASGNTIYF. The chain uses TRBV27 and TRBJ1-3; 7 bases align to TRBD1. CDR1 is MNHEY, CDR2 SMNVEV, per germline (reference sequence). The CDR3 has 16 amino acids. V lost 5 bases to trimming and J lost 0 bases; unmatched junction nucleotides: 7.

J is TRBJ1-2 and V is TRBV30, with a possible D match to TRBD1 (5 bases). The V end lost 1 base, the J end lost 4 bases, and 16 bases lay between the germline ends. The germline V gene has CDR1 GTSNPN and CDR2 SVGIG (reference sequence). This CDR3 has 15 residues. The CDR3 sequence: CAWSDNQARGYGYTF. In nucleotides, the CDR3 is TGTGCCTGGAGTGACAATCAGGCGAGGGGCTATGGCTACACCTTC.

The rearrangement uses TRBV6-5 and TRBJ1-6; TRBD1 might be the D (6 bases). This CDR3 is built from 14 residues. Germline CDR1 is MNHEY and CDR2 is SVGAGI. V was pared by 10 bases and J by 3 bases, with 13 bases between. CDR3 nucleotide sequence: TGTGCCACCAGCCAGGGGAACTATAATTCACCCCTCCACTTT. Amino acids: CATSQGNYNSPLHF.

The chain's CDR3 is CASSLGTSNVKQFF. The DNA of the CDR3 is TGTGCCAGCAGCTTAGGGACTAGCAATGTAAAGCAGTTCTTC. V usage is TRBV7-2 and J usage is TRBJ2-1; 8 bases are a match to TRBD2. With V trimmed by 1 base and J by 11 bases, 7 bases remained unmatched. Germline V gene lookup returns CDR1 SGHTA and CDR2 FQGNSA. The CDR3 is 14 amino acids.

J is TRBJ1-2 and V is TRBV7-2; weak D call: TRBD1 (5 bases). The CDR3 has 15 amino acids. Between the trimmed V and J ends, which lost 4 bases and 4 bases, there was a span of 16 bases. Germline CDR1 and CDR2: SGHTA and FQGNSA. For the CDR3, the DNA is TGTGCCAGCAGCTGGGGACGGACCTTAGTCTATGGCTACACCTTC. It translates to CASSWGRTLVYGYTF.

About this clone: One junction end disagrees with the germline gene, perhaps due to a read error. The chain uses TRBV2 and TRBJ1-5; 7 bases align to TRBD1. The CDR3 spans 13 residues. Germline CDR1 and CDR2: SNHLY and FYNNEI. This chain's CDR3 is CASGTVFNRPQHF. In DNA form, the CDR3 reads TGTGCCAGCGGGACAGTCTTCAATCGGCCCCAGCATTTT.

J is TRBJ1-2 and V is TRBV28; TRBD1 is a possible D gene (6 bases). V was trimmed by 2 bases and J by 2 bases, leaving 9 bases between them. Germline values: CDR1 MDHEN, CDR2 SYDVKM. The CDR3 runs to 14 residues. In nucleotides, the CDR3 is TGTGCCAGCAGTTTACCAGGGGACAACTATGGCTACACCTTC. Translated: CASSLPGDNYGYTF.

This clone appeared a single time. The chain has TRBV18 and TRBJ2-7; D call uncertain. Trimming pared 4 bases from V and 2 bases from J, leaving 9 bases between. The germline CDR1 and CDR2 sequences are KGHSH and LQKENI. The CDR3 extends over 13 amino acids. The CDR3 bases are TGTGCCAGCTCACGAAACCCAACCTACGAGCAGTACTTC. Translated, it gives CASSRNPTYEQYF.

This rearrangement joins TRBV2 to TRBJ2-7, with 7 nucleotides matching TRBD2. V lost 2 bases, J lost 3 bases, and 4 bases stayed unmatched. The germline V gene has CDR1 SNHLY and CDR2 FYNNEI. This CDR3 spans 14 amino acids. In nucleotides, the CDR3 is TGTGCCAGCAGTGAATCTAGCGGAGTCTACGAGCAGTACTTC. This translates into CASSESSGVYEQYF.

This clone turned up a few times. The gene calls are TRBV6-5 and TRBJ1-5, with D unclear. This CDR3 has 15 amino acids. The V gene lost 0 bases and the J gene lost 2 bases, with 8 bases spanning the gap. Germline CDR1 and CDR2: MNHEY and SVGAGI. The CDR3 region is CASSYSWRGNQPQHF. The CDR3 DNA sequence: TGTGCCAGCAGTTACTCGTGGCGGGGCAATCAGCCCCAGCATTTT.

The V gene is TRBV20-1, the J gene TRBJ1-1; unclear D gene. Germline V gives CDR1 DFQATT, CDR2 SNEGSKA (reference sequence). The V and J ends lost 1 base and 10 bases respectively, with 10 bases between them. There are 11 residues in the CDR3. The CDR3 nucleotides read TGCAGTGCTAGAGGAGACTCGAGAGCTTTCTTT. Translation: CSARGDSRAFF.

The V call is TRBV11-2, the J call TRBJ2-5, with 8 nucleotides matching TRBD2. The V gene's germline CDR1 is SGHAT and CDR2 FQNNGV. The CDR3 extends over 15 amino acids. The V and J ends lost 1 base and 5 bases, in that order; junction bases with no gene match: 6. The CDR3 DNA reads TGTGCCAGCAGCTTAGGTCCAGCGGGAGAGGAGACCCAGTACTTC. It translates to CASSLGPAGEETQYF. Full variable domain (outside the CDR3, taken from reference TRBV11-2 and TRBJ2-5): EAGVAQSPRYKIIEKRQSVAFWCNPISGHATLYWYQQILGQGPKLLIQFQNNGVVDDSQLPKDRFSAERLKGVDSTLKIQPAKLEDSAVYLCASSLGPAGEETQYFGPGTRLLVL.

This clone has only one observation. The chain combines TRBV18 with TRBJ1-1; unclear D gene. From germline, CDR1 is KGHSH and CDR2 LQKENI. The CDR3 length is 16 residues. Deletions cut 0 bases from V and 0 bases from J, with 11 bases between. In DNA, the CDR3 is TGTGCCAGCTCACCACCGGAGACGGGCATGAACACTGAAGCTTTCTTT. It translates to CASSPPETGMNTEAFF.

The V call is TRBV29-1, the J call TRBJ2-7; a possible D gene is TRBD1 (6 bases). The germline gives CDR1 SQVTM, CDR2 ANQGSEA. The CDR3 has 13 amino acids. V lost 6 bases and J lost 7, with 19 bases in between. CDR3 coding DNA: TGCAGCGTCCTCCCGGGACAAACGAGAGAGCAGTACTTC. This encodes CSVLPGQTREQYF.

Only a few counts were recorded for this clone. The rearrangement uses TRBV29-1 and TRBJ2-7; D is ambiguous. V was clipped by 4 bases and J by 1 base, with 8 bases between them. The CDR3 consists of 12 residues. CDR1 is SQVTM, CDR2 ANQGSEA, per germline. The CDR3 DNA sequence: TGCAGCGTTGTACAGAGTTCCTACGAGCAGTACTTC. Translating it yields CSVVQSSYEQYF.

This clone was observed a handful of times. The chain joins TRBV28 to TRBJ2-5; D is ambiguous. In germline, CDR1 is MDHEN, CDR2 SYDVKM. Trimming took 0 bases from V and 5 from J, leaving 13 bases between them. The CDR3 runs 15 residues. In DNA, the CDR3 is TGTGCCAGCAGTTTATGGAGCCCGTTGGGGGAGACCCAGTACTTC. It is translated as CASSLWSPLGETQYF.

The chain couples TRBV28 to TRBJ2-7, with D perhaps matching TRBD2 (5 bases). CDR1 is MDHEN, CDR2 SYDVKM, per germline. Between the trimmed V and J ends, which lost 5 bases and 0 bases, there was a span of 14 bases. The CDR3 sequence is 15 residues long. This CDR3 is CASSNAGRSSYEQYF. DNA for the CDR3: TGTGCCAGCAGTAACGCGGGCAGGAGCTCCTACGAGCAGTACTTC.

V gene TRBV7-9 combines with J gene TRBJ2-3; a possible D gene is TRBD1 (6 bases). V was cut by 3 bases and J by 3 bases, with 13 bases left in between. The germline V gene encodes CDR1 SEHNR and CDR2 FQNEAQ (reference sequence). The CDR3 loop spans 15 amino acids. The CDR3 DNA follows: TGTGCCAGCAGCTTGACCGGGACACCTACAGATACGCAGTATTTT. Translation gives CASSLTGTPTDTQYF.